The 2 T cell receptor beta chains below were found in one sample sequenced in a study of Ad26.COV2.S vaccination and SARS-CoV-2 variants. The protocol was immunoSEQ multiplex PCR, while the TCRdb copy is restricted to in-frame clones and leaves out a portion. Altogether about 350,000 clones are present, roughly 81% being singletons, with the ten largest covering less than 4%. Treatment of the sample: over 15 received Ad26.COV2.S at low or high dose, single or two shots; roughly 5 received placebo; per-sample allocation not given. Collection of the samples took place on day 63 after the first injection of vaccine or placebo. Sample: peripheral blood, taken in a trial of Ad26.COV2.S vaccine versus placebo. The receptors originated from a person aged 18 to 59 who received the Ad26.COV2.S COVID-19 vaccine or a placebo.

The J gene is TRBJ2-7, the V gene TRBV19; the match to TRBD2 covers 9 bases. From germline, CDR1 is LNHDA and CDR2 SQIVND (reference sequence). This CDR3 is 15 amino acids long. J lost 5 bases, V lost 3 bases, and 8 bases had no gene match. The chain's CDR3 is CASSIEEREADEQYF. DNA for the CDR3: TGTGCCAGTAGTATTGAAGAGCGGGAGGCTGACGAGCAGTACTTC. Supplemented by reference TRBV19 and TRBJ2-7, the full variable domain reads DGGITQSPKYLFRKEGQNVTLSCEQNLNHDAMYWYRQDPGQGLRLIYYSQIVNDFQKGDIAEGYSVSREKKESFPLTVTSAQKNPTAFYLCASSIEEREADEQYFGPGTRLTVT.

This clone has just a few counts. V is TRBV19 and J is TRBJ1-6, with TRBD1 as a possible D gene (6 bases). The CDR3 totals 15 residues. Germline CDR1 is LNHDA and CDR2 is SQIVND (reference sequence). V lost 6 bases, J lost 1 base, and 10 bases lay in between. The CDR3 DNA sequence: TGTGCCAGTAGGGACGGGACATCCTATAATTCACCCCTCCACTTT. Encoded protein: CASRDGTSYNSPLHF.